A single sample gave rise to the 23 T cell receptor beta chains below, sequenced in a study of T cell responses to AZD1222 COVID-19 vaccine. Clones were sequenced by immunoSEQ multiplex PCR, and TCRdb holds only the in-frame ones, with some missing. The sample yields 150,000 to 180,000 clones, around nine tenths seen once. Sequences were derived from peripheral blood, sampled on day 0 of AZD1222 vaccination. The receptors were sampled from an adult in good health.

The chain recombines TRBV4-3 with TRBJ2-7, with TRBD2 identical over 7 bases. The CDR3 covers 15 residues. The junction had 8 bases not matched to a gene; V was cut back by 4 bases and J by 2 bases. The germline gives CDR1 LGHNA, CDR2 YSLEER. In DNA, the CDR3 is TGCGCCAGCAGCCTCGGGGCTAGCGGTGCCTACGAGCAGTACTTC. It yields the protein CASSLGASGAYEQYF.

The V call is TRBV28, the J call TRBJ1-3, with D perhaps TRBD1 (5 bases). The V gene's germline CDR1 is MDHEN and CDR2 SYDVKM. This CDR3 is built from 16 residues. V gave up 3 bases and J gave up 3 bases, with 15 bases separating them. The CDR3 reads CASSFTQGGFGNTIYF. As DNA, the CDR3 is TGTGCCAGCAGTTTTACGCAGGGAGGTTTTGGAAACACCATATATTTT.

V gene TRBV12-3 or TRBV12-4 combines with J gene TRBJ1-2, with D possibly being TRBD1 (5 bases). Trimming took off 2 bases at V and 8 bases at J, with 12 bases between the two ends. The CDR3 is made up of 13 amino acids. The CDR3 nucleotides are TGTGCCAGCAGTTTAAGGCGGGGCGACGGCTACACCTTC. Residues: CASSLRRGDGYTF.

This chain connects TRBV9 to TRBJ2-1; 9 positions match TRBD2. Trimming took 3 bases from V and 2 from J; bases not matched to a gene: 6. Germline CDR1 reads SGDLS; CDR2 reads YYNGEE. The CDR3 is 16 amino acids. The CDR3 reads CASSGRSGSTYNEQFF. CDR3 DNA sequence: TGTGCCAGCAGCGGTCGTAGCGGGAGTACCTACAATGAGCAGTTCTTC.

This chain uses TRBV5-4 with TRBJ2-7; the D gene is possibly TRBD2 (5 bases). V was clipped by 4 bases and J by 5 bases, with 16 bases between them. Germline-derived CDR1 and CDR2 are SGHNT and YYREEE (reference sequence). There are 14 residues in the CDR3. DNA of the CDR3: TGTGCCAGCAGCGGGAGTTTAGGGCTTGACGAGCAGTACTTC. Encoded protein: CASSGSLGLDEQYF.

The chain employs TRBV13 and TRBJ1-4, with unresolved D. The CDR3 length is 14 residues. The V end was cut by 3 bases, the J end by 3 bases, with 8 bases between. CDR1 and CDR2 (germline): PRHDT, FYEKMQ (reference sequence). Here the CDR3 DNA reads TGTGCCAGCAGCTTTGGGCAGTCTAATGAAAAACTGTTTTTT. Amino acid sequence: CASSFGQSNEKLFF.

The gene calls are TRBV7-9 and TRBJ2-7, with 8 bases that match TRBD1. The CDR3 runs to 13 residues. V lost 5 bases, J lost 6 bases, and 6 bases stayed unmatched. The germline CDR1 and CDR2 sequences are SEHNR and FQNEAQ (reference sequence). This CDR3 reads CASSIRQGFEQYF. CDR3 DNA: TGTGCCAGCAGCATCCGACAGGGGTTCGAGCAGTACTTC.

The count of this clone is one. The chain carries TRBV18 and TRBJ2-3; TRBD2 matches 7 bases. The CDR3 is 13 amino acids. Trimming removed 11 bases from V and 5 bases from J; junction bases left unmatched: 10. The germline gives CDR1 KGHSH, CDR2 LQKENI. CDR3 DNA: TGTGCCGGCCGTGCGGGAGTGGTAGATACGCAGTATTTT. This codes for CAGRAGVVDTQYF.

The chain joins TRBV2 to TRBJ1-4, with D maybe TRBD1 (5 bases). The germline V and J ends were trimmed by 3 bases and 0 bases, with 8 bases remaining between them. The CDR3 is 15 amino acids. CDR1 is SNHLY, CDR2 FYNNEI, per germline. CDR3 coding DNA: TGTGCCAGCAGTGATAAGACAGCAACTAATGAAAAACTGTTTTTT. Translation gives CASSDKTATNEKLFF.

The chain joins TRBV9 to TRBJ2-3, with 7 bases lining up with TRBD1. Losses at the gene ends were 4 bases for V and 2 bases for J; bases not matched to a gene: 7. CDR3 length equals 15 residues. Germline assignment: CDR1 SGDLS and CDR2 YYNGEE. The CDR3 sequence is CASSMGTEYTDTQYF. The CDR3 region has the DNA TGTGCCAGCAGCATGGGGACAGAATACACAGATACGCAGTATTTT.

The rearrangement uses TRBV2 and TRBJ1-5; 8 positions match TRBD1. Looked up from germline, CDR1 is SNHLY and CDR2 is FYNNEI. Losses at the gene ends were 5 bases for V and 1 base for J; bases not matched to a gene: 1. CDR3 length equals 14 residues. CDR3 region: CASSYRGSNQPQHF. The CDR3 DNA sequence: TGTGCCAGCAGTTACAGGGGGAGCAATCAGCCCCAGCATTTT.

The gene calls are TRBV7-8 and TRBJ2-7, with 9 bases that match TRBD2. The CDR3 runs to 18 residues. V shed 4 bases and J 0 bases; nucleotides not matched to a gene: 13. Germline V gene data show CDR1 as SGHVS and CDR2 as FQNEAQ. The CDR3 DNA reads TGTGCCAGCAGCTCCTCCGGGACTAGCCTTGTGGGCTCCTACGAGCAGTACTTC. This codes for CASSSSGTSLVGSYEQYF.

V is TRBV19 and J is TRBJ2-7, with D maybe TRBD2 (7 bases). The CDR3 length is 15 residues. The germline V gene has CDR1 LNHDA and CDR2 SQIVND (reference sequence). With 6 bases removed from V and 3 bases from J, the gap between germline ends came to 18 bases. The CDR3 DNA sequence: TGTGCCAGTAGGGTCCGGGGGGCGGGAGTCTACGAGCAGTACTTC. Its translation is CASRVRGAGVYEQYF.

V is TRBV18 and J is TRBJ1-3, with D tentatively TRBD1 (6 bases). Trimming took off 3 bases at V and 3 bases at J, with 9 bases between the two ends. The germline CDR1 and CDR2 sequences are KGHSH and LQKENI. There are 14 residues in the CDR3. The CDR3 nucleotides read TGTGCCAGCTCACCGGGGACAAATGGAAACACCATATATTTT. Translated, it gives CASSPGTNGNTIYF.

The chain is built from TRBV12-3 or TRBV12-4 and TRBJ1-5; unclear D gene. The ends were cut back, 9 bases at V and 0 bases at J, with 6 bases in the middle. The CDR3 extends over 12 amino acids. The CDR3 bases are TGTGCCAGTAGGGTTAGCAATCAGCCCCAGCATTTT. Encoded protein: CASRVSNQPQHF.

This clone was detected a few times. V is TRBV5-6 and J is TRBJ1-2; D not certain. V lost 0 bases to trimming and J lost 0 bases, with 3 bases between them. This CDR3 contains 13 residues. Per germline, CDR1 SGHDT and CDR2 YYEEEE. CDR3 in amino acids: CASSLGANYGYTF. As DNA, the CDR3 is TGTGCCAGCAGCTTGGGGGCTAACTATGGCTACACCTTC.

The chain has TRBV4-3 and TRBJ2-1, with D perhaps TRBD2 (6 bases). V was clipped by 4 bases and J by 5 bases, with 18 bases between them. The CDR3 consists of 16 residues. CDR1 is LGHNA and CDR2 is YSLEER in the germline V gene. The CDR3, as DNA: TGCGCCAGCAGCCGGGGACTCGCAATAGTCAACAATGAGCAGTTCTTC. Amino acids: CASSRGLAIVNNEQFF.

V usage is TRBV25-1 and J usage is TRBJ1-3, with TRBD1 matching 9 bases. The CDR3 is made up of 17 amino acids. Trimming removed 2 bases from V and 4 bases from J; junction bases left unmatched: 9. From germline, CDR1 is MGHDK and CDR2 SYGVNS. The CDR3 sequence is CASSEPYGTGKGNTIYF. As DNA, the CDR3 is TGTGCCAGCAGTGAACCCTATGGGACAGGGAAAGGAAACACCATATATTTT.

The chain joins TRBV5-5 to TRBJ2-7; D uncertain. Looked up from germline, CDR1 is SGHKS and CDR2 is YYEKEE (reference sequence). Trimming pared 1 base from V and 2 bases from J, leaving 10 bases between. The CDR3 runs to 14 residues. The CDR3 region is CASSLTSLTYEQYF. CDR3 nucleotides: TGTGCCAGCAGCTTGACGTCATTAACCTACGAGCAGTACTTC.

J is TRBJ2-1 and V is TRBV5-4, with a weak D call TRBD2 (7 bases). The CDR3 extends over 14 amino acids. CDR1 and CDR2 (germline): SGHNT, YYREEE (reference sequence). V lost 4 bases, J lost 8 bases, and 16 bases lay in between. The DNA for the CDR3 is TGTGCCAGCAGCCTGGGACTACGGACAGATGAGCAGTTCTTC. This codes for CASSLGLRTDEQFF.

The gene calls are TRBV9 and TRBJ2-7; D is perhaps TRBD1 (5 bases). In germline, CDR1 is SGDLS, CDR2 YYNGEE. V was cut by 4 bases and J by 2 bases, with 10 bases left in between. CDR3 size: 13 residues. The DNA of the CDR3 is TGTGCCAGCAGCCCCGACAGACCCTACGAGCAGTACTTC. Translated: CASSPDRPYEQYF.

The rearrangement uses TRBV7-2 and TRBJ2-2; the D is unclear. The CDR3 length is 13 residues. In germline, CDR1 is SGHTA, CDR2 FQGNSA. V shed 6 bases and J shed 7 bases, with 12 bases lying between them. CDR3: CASSFAELGELFF. CDR3 nucleotide sequence: TGTGCCAGCAGTTTCGCGGAGCTCGGGGAGCTGTTTTTT.

This clone was seen only once. V is TRBV10-3 and J is TRBJ1-2; TRBD1 aligns across 8 bases. CDR1 ENHRY and CDR2 SYGVKD come from the germline V gene. This CDR3 spans 15 amino acids. V was clipped by 8 bases and J by 6 bases; unmatched bases: 14. Here the CDR3 reads CAIGAASGQENGYTF. The CDR3 nucleotides are TGTGCCATCGGCGCCGCATCGGGACAGGAGAATGGCTACACCTTC.